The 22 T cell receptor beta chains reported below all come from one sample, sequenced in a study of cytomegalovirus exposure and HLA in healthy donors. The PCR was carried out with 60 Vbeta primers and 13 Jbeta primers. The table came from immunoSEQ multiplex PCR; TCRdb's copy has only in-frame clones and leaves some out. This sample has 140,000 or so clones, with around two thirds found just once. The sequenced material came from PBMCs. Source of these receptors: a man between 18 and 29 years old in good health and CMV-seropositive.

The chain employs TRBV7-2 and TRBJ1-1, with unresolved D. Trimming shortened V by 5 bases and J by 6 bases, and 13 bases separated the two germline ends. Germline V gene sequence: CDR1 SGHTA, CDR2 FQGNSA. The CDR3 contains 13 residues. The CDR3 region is CASSRGAMPEAFF. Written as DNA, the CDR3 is TGTGCCAGCAGCCGCGGCGCGATGCCTGAAGCTTTCTTT.

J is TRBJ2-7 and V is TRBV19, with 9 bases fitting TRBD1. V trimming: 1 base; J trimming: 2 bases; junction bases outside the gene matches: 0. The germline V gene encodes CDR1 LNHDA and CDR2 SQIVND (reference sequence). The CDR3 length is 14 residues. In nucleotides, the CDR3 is TGTGCCAGTAGTATAGGACAGGGGGCCTACGAGCAGTACTTC. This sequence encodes CASSIGQGAYEQYF.

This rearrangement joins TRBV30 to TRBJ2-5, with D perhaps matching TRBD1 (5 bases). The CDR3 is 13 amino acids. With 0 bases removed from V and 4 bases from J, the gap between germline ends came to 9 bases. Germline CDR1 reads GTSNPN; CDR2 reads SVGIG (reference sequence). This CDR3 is CAWSVLRGETQYF. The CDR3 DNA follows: TGTGCCTGGAGTGTACTAAGGGGAGAGACCCAGTACTTC.

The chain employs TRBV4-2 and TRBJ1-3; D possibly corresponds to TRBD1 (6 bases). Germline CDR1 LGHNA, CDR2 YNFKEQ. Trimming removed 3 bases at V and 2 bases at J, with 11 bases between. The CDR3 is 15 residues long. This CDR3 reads CASSHGQLTGNTIYF. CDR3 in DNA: TGTGCCAGCAGCCACGGACAGCTGACTGGAAACACCATATATTTT.

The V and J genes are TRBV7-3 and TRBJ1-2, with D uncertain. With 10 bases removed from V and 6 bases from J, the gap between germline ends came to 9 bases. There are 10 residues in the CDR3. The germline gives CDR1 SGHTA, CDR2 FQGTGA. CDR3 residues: CATEENGYTF. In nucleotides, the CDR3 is TGTGCCACAGAAGAAAATGGCTACACCTTC.

For the CDR3, the DNA is TGTGCCAGCAGACCGTCTACGTATAGCAATCAGCCCCAGCATTTT. Protein sequence: CASRPSTYSNQPQHF. V and J are TRBV6-5 and TRBJ1-5; D not certain. The V gene lost 6 bases and the J gene lost 0 bases, with 12 bases spanning the gap. From germline, CDR1 is MNHEY and CDR2 SVGAGI. The CDR3 is 15 residues long.

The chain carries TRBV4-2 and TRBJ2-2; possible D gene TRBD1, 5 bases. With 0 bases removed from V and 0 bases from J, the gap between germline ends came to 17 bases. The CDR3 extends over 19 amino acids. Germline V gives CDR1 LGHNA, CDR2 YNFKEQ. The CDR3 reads CASSQDIRTSRPNTGELFF. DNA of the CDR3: TGTGCCAGCAGCCAAGACATAAGGACAAGCCGTCCGAACACCGGGGAGCTGTTTTTT.

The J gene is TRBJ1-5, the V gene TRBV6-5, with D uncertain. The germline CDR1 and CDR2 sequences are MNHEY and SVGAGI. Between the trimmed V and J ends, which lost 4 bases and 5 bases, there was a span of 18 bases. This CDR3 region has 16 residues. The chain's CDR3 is CASSSYSSGNDQPQHF. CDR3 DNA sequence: TGTGCCAGCAGTTCATATTCATCGGGGAATGATCAGCCCCAGCATTTT.

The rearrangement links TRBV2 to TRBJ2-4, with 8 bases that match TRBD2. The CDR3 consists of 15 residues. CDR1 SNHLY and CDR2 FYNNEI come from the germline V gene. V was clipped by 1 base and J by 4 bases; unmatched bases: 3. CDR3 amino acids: CASSEGGGGKNIQYF. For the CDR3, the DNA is TGTGCCAGCAGTGAAGGGGGCGGGGGGAAAAACATTCAGTACTTC.

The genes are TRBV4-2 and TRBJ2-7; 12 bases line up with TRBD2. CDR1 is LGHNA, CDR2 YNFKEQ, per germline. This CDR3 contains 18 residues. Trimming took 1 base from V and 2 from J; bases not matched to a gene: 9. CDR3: CASSQGAGASGGAYEQYF. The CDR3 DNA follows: TGTGCCAGCAGCCAAGGGGCCGGTGCTAGCGGGGGGGCCTACGAGCAGTACTTC.

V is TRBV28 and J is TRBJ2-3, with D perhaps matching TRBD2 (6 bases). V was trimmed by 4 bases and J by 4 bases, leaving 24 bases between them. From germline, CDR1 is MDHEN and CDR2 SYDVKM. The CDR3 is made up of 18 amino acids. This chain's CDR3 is CASSYPTRRWGGADTQYF. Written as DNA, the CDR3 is TGTGCCAGCAGTTACCCAACCCGGAGGTGGGGAGGCGCAGATACGCAGTATTTT.

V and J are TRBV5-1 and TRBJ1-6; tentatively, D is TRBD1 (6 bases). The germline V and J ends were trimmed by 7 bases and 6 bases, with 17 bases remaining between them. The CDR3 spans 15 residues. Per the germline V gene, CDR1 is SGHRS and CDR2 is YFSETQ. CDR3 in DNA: TGCGCCAGCGGTGAAACAGGGCAACTTAATTCACCCCTCCACTTT. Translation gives CASGETGQLNSPLHF.

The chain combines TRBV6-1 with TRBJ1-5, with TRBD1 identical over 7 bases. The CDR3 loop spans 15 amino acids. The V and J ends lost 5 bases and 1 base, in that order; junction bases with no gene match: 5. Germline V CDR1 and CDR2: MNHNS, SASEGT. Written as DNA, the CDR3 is TGTGCCAGCAGTCCGCACAGGGGAAGCAATCAGCCCCAGCATTTT. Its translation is CASSPHRGSNQPQHF.

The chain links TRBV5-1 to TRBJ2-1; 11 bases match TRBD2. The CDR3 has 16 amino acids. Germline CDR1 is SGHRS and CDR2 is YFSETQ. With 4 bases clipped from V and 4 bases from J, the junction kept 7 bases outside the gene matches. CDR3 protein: CASSAFGTSGYNEQFF. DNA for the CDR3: TGCGCCAGCAGCGCCTTCGGGACTAGCGGATACAATGAGCAGTTCTTC.

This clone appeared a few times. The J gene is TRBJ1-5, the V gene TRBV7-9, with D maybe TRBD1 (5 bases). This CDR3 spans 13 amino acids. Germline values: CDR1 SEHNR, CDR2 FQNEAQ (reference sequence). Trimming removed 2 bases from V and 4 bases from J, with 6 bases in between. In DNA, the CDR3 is TGTGCCAGCAGCTTAAAGGGGAATCAGCCCCAGCATTTT. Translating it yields CASSLKGNQPQHF.

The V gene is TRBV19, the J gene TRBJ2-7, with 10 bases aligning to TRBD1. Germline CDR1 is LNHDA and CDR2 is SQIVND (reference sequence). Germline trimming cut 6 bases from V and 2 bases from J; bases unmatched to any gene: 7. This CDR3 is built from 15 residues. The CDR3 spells CASSLPGQGPYEQYF. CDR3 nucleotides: TGTGCCAGTAGCCTCCCGGGACAGGGGCCCTACGAGCAGTACTTC.

CDR3 bases: TGTGCCACCAGCAGAGATCGTGATTCGTGGAGGGGAGAAAAACTGTTTTTT. Translating it yields CATSRDRDSWRGEKLFF. This rearrangement joins TRBV15 to TRBJ1-4, with D maybe TRBD1 (5 bases). The germline V and J ends were trimmed by 0 bases and 8 bases, with 19 bases remaining between them. In germline, CDR1 is LNHNV, CDR2 YYDKDF (reference sequence). The CDR3 is 17 residues long.

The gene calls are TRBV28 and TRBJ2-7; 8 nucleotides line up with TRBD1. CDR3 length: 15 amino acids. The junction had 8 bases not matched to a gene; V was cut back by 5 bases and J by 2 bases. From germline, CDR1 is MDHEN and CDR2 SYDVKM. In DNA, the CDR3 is TGTGCCAGCAGTCCCCTGGACAGGGCGGCCTACGAGCAGTACTTC. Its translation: CASSPLDRAAYEQYF.

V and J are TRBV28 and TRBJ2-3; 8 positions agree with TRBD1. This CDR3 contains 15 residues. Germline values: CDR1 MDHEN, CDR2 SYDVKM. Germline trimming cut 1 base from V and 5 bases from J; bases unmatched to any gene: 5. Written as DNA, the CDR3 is TGTGCCAGCAGTTTATATCAGGGGGCGGTAGATACGCAGTATTTT. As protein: CASSLYQGAVDTQYF.

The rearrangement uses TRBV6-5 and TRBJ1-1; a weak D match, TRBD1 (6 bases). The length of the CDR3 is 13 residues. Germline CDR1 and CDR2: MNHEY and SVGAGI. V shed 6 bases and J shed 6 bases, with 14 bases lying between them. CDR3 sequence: CASSPTGSPEAFF. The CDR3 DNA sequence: TGTGCCAGCAGCCCAACAGGGAGTCCTGAAGCTTTCTTT.

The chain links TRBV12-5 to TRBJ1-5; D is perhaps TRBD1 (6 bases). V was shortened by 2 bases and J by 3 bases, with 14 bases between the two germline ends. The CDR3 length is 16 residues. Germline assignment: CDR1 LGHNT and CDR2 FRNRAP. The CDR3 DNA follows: TGTGCTAGTGGTTTGTTCAGGGGTACGGTCAATCAGCCCCAGCATTTT. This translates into CASGLFRGTVNQPQHF. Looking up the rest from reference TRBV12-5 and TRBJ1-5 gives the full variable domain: DARVTQTPRHKVTEMGQEVTMRCQPILGHNTVFWYRQTMMQGLELLAYFRNRAPLDDSGMPKDRFSAEMPDATLATLKIQPSEPRDSAVYFCASGLFRGTVNQPQHFGDGTRLSIL.

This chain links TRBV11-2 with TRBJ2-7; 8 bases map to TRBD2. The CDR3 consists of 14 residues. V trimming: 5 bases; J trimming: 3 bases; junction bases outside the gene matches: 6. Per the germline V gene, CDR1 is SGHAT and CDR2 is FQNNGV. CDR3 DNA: TGTGCCAGCAGCCGGACTAGCACCCTCTACGAGCAGTACTTC. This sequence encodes CASSRTSTLYEQYF. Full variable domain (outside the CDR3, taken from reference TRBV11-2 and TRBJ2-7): EAGVAQSPRYKIIEKRQSVAFWCNPISGHATLYWYQQILGQGPKLLIQFQNNGVVDDSQLPKDRFSAERLKGVDSTLKIQPAKLEDSAVYLCASSRTSTLYEQYFGPGTRLTVT.